A single sample gave rise to the 24 T cell receptor beta chains below, sequenced in a study of blood T cell repertoires in COVID-19. Method: immunoSEQ multiplex PCR; TCRdb's copy keeps in-frame clones and lacks some. The sample holds about 100,000 clones; about 80% are singletons and the top ten take 9.5% to 13%. The sample was peripheral blood. These receptors all stem from a woman in her seventies with acute or convalescent COVID-19.

The chain combines TRBV30 with TRBJ1-6, with 9 bases lining up with TRBD1. The V and J ends lost 3 bases and 10 bases, in that order; junction bases with no gene match: 4. The CDR3 has 13 amino acids. The germline CDR1 and CDR2 sequences are GTSNPN and SVGIG (reference sequence). Here the CDR3 DNA reads TGTGCCTGGAGCACAGGGGGCAGGTCACCCCTCCACTTT. Translated: CAWSTGGRSPLHF.

CDR3 amino acids: CASSQGSGQGAGYAATGELFF. CDR3 bases: TGCGCCAGCAGCCAAGGGTCGGGACAGGGGGCCGGTTACGCCGCCACCGGGGAGCTGTTTTTT. The chain links TRBV4-1 to TRBJ2-2, with TRBD1 matching over 12 bases. In germline, CDR1 is MGHRA, CDR2 YSYEKL. V shed 1 base and J 4 bases; nucleotides not matched to a gene: 16. This CDR3 region has 21 residues.

J is TRBJ1-6 and V is TRBV6-1; 9 bases match TRBD1. This CDR3 contains 18 residues. Losses at the gene ends were 4 bases for V and 0 bases for J; bases not matched to a gene: 7. Germline CDR1 and CDR2: MNHNS and SASEGT. DNA for the CDR3: TGTGCCAGCAGTGGGGACAGGGTATCCAGCTCCTATAATTCACCCCTCCACTTT. It translates to CASSGDRVSSSYNSPLHF.

CDR3 residues: CASSEYGGLNTGELFF. CDR3 DNA sequence: TGTGCCAGCAGTGAATATGGGGGCTTGAACACCGGGGAGCTGTTTTTT. The chain employs TRBV25-1 and TRBJ2-2, with D perhaps TRBD1 (6 bases). The CDR3 totals 16 residues. CDR1 and CDR2 from the germline V gene are MGHDK and SYGVNS. The V gene lost 0 bases and the J gene lost 1 base, with 9 bases spanning the gap.

The CDR3 is CSARDSPEQFF. In nucleotides, the CDR3 is TGCAGTGCTAGGGACAGCCCTGAGCAGTTCTTC. The chain couples TRBV20-1 to TRBJ2-1; perhaps TRBD1 as D (6 bases). CDR3 size: 11 residues. Trimming removed 3 bases at V and 9 bases at J, with 9 bases between. Germline V lookup: CDR1 DFQATT, CDR2 SNEGSKA (reference sequence).

This clone was counted a few times. This CDR3 is CASSQAGVPGELFF. Here the CDR3 DNA reads TGTGCCAGCAGCCAAGCCGGGGTACCCGGGGAGCTGTTTTTT. The V gene is TRBV3-1 (or the pseudogene TRBV3-2), the J gene TRBJ2-2, with D possibly TRBD2 on 5 matching bases. CDR1 and CDR2 from the germline V gene are LGHDT and YNNKEL (reference sequence). This CDR3 has 14 residues. V was pared by 1 base and J by 6 bases, with 9 bases between.

The chain has TRBV11-2 and TRBJ1-3; unclear D gene. Germline V gene lookup returns CDR1 SGHAT and CDR2 FQNNGV. CDR3 length: 15 residues. V lost 1 base, J lost 0 bases, and 7 bases lay in between. Written as DNA, the CDR3 is TGTGCCAGCAGCTTAGGGCGGAGCTCTGGAAACACCATATATTTT. It yields the protein CASSLGRSSGNTIYF.

This clone was counted between two and nine times. The chain uses TRBV30 and TRBJ1-3; tentative D call: TRBD1 (5 bases). Per germline, CDR1 GTSNPN and CDR2 SVGIG (reference sequence). This CDR3 has 13 residues. The CDR3 loop reads CASGKESGNTIYF. CDR3 in DNA: TGTGCTTCAGGGAAAGAATCTGGAAACACCATATATTTT.

The chain couples TRBV2 to TRBJ1-2, with 8 bases identical to TRBD1. With 5 bases clipped from V and 4 bases from J, the junction kept 3 bases outside the gene matches. CDR1 is SNHLY, CDR2 FYNNEI, per germline. CDR3 length equals 13 residues. For the CDR3, the DNA is TGTGCCAGCAGTCGAACAGGGGGCTATGGCTACACCTTC. It specifies CASSRTGGYGYTF.

This sequence joins TRBV2 and TRBJ1-5, with D uncertain. Germline V gene data show CDR1 as SNHLY and CDR2 as FYNNEI. V was shortened by 4 bases and J by 1 base, with 8 bases between the two germline ends. This CDR3 contains 14 residues. CDR3 DNA: TGTGCCAGCAGTGGGCGGTCGAGCAATCAGCCCCAGCATTTT. It yields the protein CASSGRSSNQPQHF.

V gene TRBV4-2 combines with J gene TRBJ2-3; perhaps TRBD2 as D (5 bases). Trimming left V 4 bases short and J 3 bases short, with 14 bases between. This CDR3 has 15 residues. Germline CDR1 is LGHNA and CDR2 is YNFKEQ. DNA of the CDR3: TGTGCCAGCAGCCCCGAGGACCGAGGGACAGATACGCAGTATTTT. Protein: CASSPEDRGTDTQYF.

The V call is TRBV3-1 (or the pseudogene TRBV3-2), the J call TRBJ1-4, with D possibly being TRBD1 (5 bases). The V end lost 0 bases, the J end lost 2 bases, and 13 bases lay between the germline ends. The CDR3 runs 17 residues. Germline CDR1 LGHDT, CDR2 YNNKEL (reference sequence). CDR3 loop: CASSQDREGRTNEKLFF. The DNA of the CDR3 is TGTGCCAGCAGCCAAGATCGGGAGGGGAGGACTAATGAAAAACTGTTTTTT.

The J gene is TRBJ1-5, the V gene TRBV18; D is unclear. V lost 2 bases and J 15 bases, leaving 17 bases between the germline ends. The CDR3 is made up of 13 amino acids. Germline CDR1 and CDR2: KGHSH and LQKENI. This chain's CDR3 is CASSPYQKQPLHF. CDR3 nucleotide sequence: TGTGCCAGCTCACCATACCAGAAACAGCCCTTGCATTTT.

The chain recombines TRBV18 with TRBJ2-1, with D uncertain. The CDR3 is 11 residues long. Germline V gene lookup returns CDR1 KGHSH and CDR2 LQKENI. Trimming removed 6 bases from V and 6 bases from J, with 6 bases in between. The CDR3 DNA is TGTGCCAGCTCCTCGGGCAATGAGCAGTTCTTC. Its protein is CASSSGNEQFF.

The V call is TRBV29-1, the J call TRBJ2-5, with 8 bases aligning to TRBD2. V trimming: 7 bases; J trimming: 4 bases; junction bases outside the gene matches: 8. The CDR3 length is 13 residues. Germline loops: CDR1 SQVTM, CDR2 ANQGSEA. The CDR3 DNA reads TGCAGCGCGCAGCGGGGGTTGGGAGAGACCCAGTACTTC. Amino acids: CSAQRGLGETQYF.

V gene TRBV12-5 combines with J gene TRBJ2-7; 9 positions match TRBD1. There are 14 residues in the CDR3. V dropped 5 bases and J dropped 3; count of bases not matched to a gene: 5. Germline V gene sequence: CDR1 LGHNT, CDR2 FRNRAP. As DNA, the CDR3 is TGTGCTAGTGGTCCGCCGGGACAGGGCTACGAGCAGTACTTC. This gives the protein CASGPPGQGYEQYF. Drawing the rest from reference TRBV12-5 and TRBJ2-7, the complete variable domain is DARVTQTPRHKVTEMGQEVTMRCQPILGHNTVFWYRQTMMQGLELLAYFRNRAPLDDSGMPKDRFSAEMPDATLATLKIQPSEPRDSAVYFCASGPPGQGYEQYFGPGTRLTVT.

This chain joins TRBV9 and TRBJ2-5, with unresolved D. Per germline, CDR1 SGDLS and CDR2 YYNGEE. This CDR3 spans 12 amino acids. With 4 bases removed from V and 4 bases from J, the gap between germline ends came to 8 bases. CDR3 sequence: CASSTTLETQYF. The CDR3, as DNA: TGTGCCAGCAGCACGACTCTAGAGACCCAGTACTTC.

This chain uses TRBV11-2 with TRBJ1-4; D not resolved. The CDR3 runs 17 residues. Germline lookup yields CDR1 SGHAT and CDR2 FQNNGV. Trimming cost V 5 bases and J 0 bases, with 16 bases left between them. CDR3 in DNA: TGTGCCAGCAGCCCAAGCAGGTATAGAGCAACTAATGAAAAACTGTTTTTT. Residues: CASSPSRYRATNEKLFF.

V is TRBV5-1 and J is TRBJ1-4; 9 bases align to TRBD1. V lost 6 bases and J lost 5; bases outside the gene matches: 11. The CDR3 is 16 residues long. Germline CDR1 SGHRS, CDR2 YFSETQ. DNA for the CDR3: TGCGCCAGCACCCCAAGTACCGGGACAGGGAATGAAAAACTGTTTTTT. It translates to CASTPSTGTGNEKLFF.

A single count supports this clone. The J gene is TRBJ1-2, the V gene TRBV24-1, with 7 positions matching TRBD1. Losses at the gene ends were 2 bases for V and 4 bases for J; bases not matched to a gene: 3. This CDR3 has 14 amino acids. Per the germline V gene, CDR1 is KGHDR and CDR2 is SFDVKD. The CDR3, as DNA: TGTGCCACCAGTGATTCTACAGGGGCCTATGGCTACACCTTC. Its translation: CATSDSTGAYGYTF.

The rearrangement links TRBV2 to TRBJ2-7; D is possibly TRBD2 (5 bases). The V gene's germline CDR1 is SNHLY and CDR2 FYNNEI. Trimming took 6 bases from V and 1 from J, leaving 13 bases between them. The CDR3 has 14 amino acids. The DNA for the CDR3 is TGTGCCAGCAGCCCCCGGACTGCTTCCTACGAGCAGTACTTC. Translated, it gives CASSPRTASYEQYF.

The V and J genes are TRBV7-2 and TRBJ2-5, with a possible D match to TRBD1 (5 bases). The V end lost 3 bases, the J end lost 5 bases, and 13 bases lay between the germline ends. CDR1 SGHTA and CDR2 FQGNSA come from the germline V gene. The CDR3 has 14 residues. The CDR3: CASSFAGQRETQYF. The CDR3 bases are TGTGCCAGCAGCTTTGCAGGGCAAAGGGAGACCCAGTACTTC.

V and J are TRBV18 and TRBJ1-1, with 8 bases fitting TRBD1. The CDR3 is made up of 14 amino acids. CDR1 and CDR2 from the germline V gene are KGHSH and LQKENI. V gave up 5 bases and J gave up 11 bases; unmatched junction bases: 13. CDR3 nucleotide sequence: TGTGCCAGCTCAACGACAGGGGAACGGGCGACGGCTTTCTTT. This translates into CASSTTGERATAFF.

V and J are TRBV7-7 and TRBJ2-7; a weak D match, TRBD2 (6 bases). This CDR3 is built from 13 residues. The germline V gene has CDR1 SSHAT and CDR2 FNYEAQ (reference sequence). V gave up 5 bases and J gave up 7 bases, with 15 bases separating them. The chain's CDR3 is CASSPDYSREQYF. CDR3 DNA: TGTGCCAGCAGCCCGGACTATTCGAGGGAGCAGTACTTC.